The 7 T cell receptor beta chains listed next were all sequenced from one sample in a study of T-cell memory formation after mild COVID-19. One entry per CDR3 protein results from TCRdb running MiXCR on the 5' RACE reads. This sample has about 170,000 distinct CDR3 sequences, with over 10% found just once. Source material: PBMCs or a T cell subset sorted from them (not recorded which). The receptors were gathered from a man between 18 and 35 years old who had mild COVID-19 (a few samples of this study predate the infection). Cell type and time point are not known.

This clonotype appeared a few times. This chain links TRBV20-1 with TRBJ1-2; D is uncertain. This CDR3 has 12 residues. Germline V lookup: CDR1 DFQATT, CDR2 SNEGSKA (reference sequence). Trimming pared 5 bases from V and 3 bases from J, leaving 10 bases between. CDR3 bases: TGCAGTGCTGTGACAAGTTACTATGGCTACACCTTC. This sequence encodes CSAVTSYYGYTF.

The chain has TRBV6-5 and TRBJ1-5, with D perhaps TRBD1 (5 bases). This CDR3 spans 15 amino acids. The germline gives CDR1 MNHEY, CDR2 SVGAGI. V was shortened by 4 bases and J by 6 bases, with 16 bases between the two germline ends. DNA for the CDR3: TGTGCCAGCAGTTCCGGCCGATCGGGACTTCAGCCCCAGCATTTT. The encoded protein is CASSSGRSGLQPQHF.

Here the CDR3 DNA reads TGCAGTGCCCTCCAGAGGTCTGGGGCCAACGTCCTGACTTTC. This translates into CSALQRSGANVLTF. The rearrangement uses TRBV20-1 and TRBJ2-6; D is unclear. The germline V and J ends were trimmed by 6 bases and 1 base, with 10 bases remaining between them. The germline V gene encodes CDR1 DFQATT and CDR2 SNEGSKA (reference sequence). The CDR3 length is 14 residues.

This chain uses TRBV6-5 with TRBJ1-5; 7 positions match TRBD1. V shed 4 bases, J shed 4 bases, and the junction held 10 bases outside the gene matches. The CDR3 covers 16 residues. The germline CDR1 and CDR2 sequences are MNHEY and SVGAGI. The CDR3 DNA follows: TGTGCCAGCAGTTCCCCGGGACAGCGACTAAATCAGCCCCAGCATTTT. It encodes CASSSPGQRLNQPQHF.

This clonotype was observed a few times. This chain joins TRBV4-1 and TRBJ2-5; D uncertain. This CDR3 region has 15 residues. V lost 0 bases, J lost 3 bases, and 11 bases lay in between. The germline CDR1 and CDR2 sequences are MGHRA and YSYEKL. In nucleotides, the CDR3 is TGCGCCAGCAGCCAAGATCTCCGGAGTAAAGAGACCCAGTACTTC. It translates to CASSQDLRSKETQYF.

This clonotype was seen a handful of times. The rearrangement uses TRBV7-8 and TRBJ1-2; 7 bases are a match to TRBD1. This CDR3 spans 15 amino acids. J was trimmed by 4 bases and V by 7 bases; bases with no gene match: 12. The germline CDR1 and CDR2 sequences are SGHVS and FQNEAQ. In DNA, the CDR3 is TGTGCCAGCACCCAGGGGGAGGCCGAGGGCTATGGCTACACCTTC. It yields the protein CASTQGEAEGYGYTF.

This clonotype was observed a handful of times. V usage is TRBV12-5 and J usage is TRBJ2-7; TRBD2 matches 9 bases. The ends lost 11 bases at V and 6 bases at J; junction bases unmatched: 8. CDR1 and CDR2 (germline): LGHNT, FRNRAP. This CDR3 comprises 12 residues. The CDR3 here is CASSGLASEQYF. The DNA of the CDR3 is TGTGCTTCCTCGGGACTAGCCAGCGAGCAGTACTTC.